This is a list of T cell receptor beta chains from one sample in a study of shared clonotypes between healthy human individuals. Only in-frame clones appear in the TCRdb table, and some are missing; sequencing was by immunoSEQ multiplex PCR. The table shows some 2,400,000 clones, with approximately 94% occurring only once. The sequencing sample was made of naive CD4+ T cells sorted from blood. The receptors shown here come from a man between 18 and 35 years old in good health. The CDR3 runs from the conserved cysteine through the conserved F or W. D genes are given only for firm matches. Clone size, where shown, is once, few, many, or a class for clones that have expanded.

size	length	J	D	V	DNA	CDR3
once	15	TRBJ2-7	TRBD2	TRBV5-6	TGTGCCAGCAGCTTCCCGGGACTAGTGGGCTCCGAGCAGTACTTC	CASSFPGLVGSEQYF
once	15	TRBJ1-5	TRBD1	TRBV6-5	TGTGCCAGCAGTTCCGGGCAGGGGGGCAATCAGCCCCAGCATTTT	CASSSGQGGNQPQHF
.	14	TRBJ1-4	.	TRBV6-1	TGTGCCAGCAGGGAGGGGGGGAAGAAAGAAAAACTGTTTTTT	CASREGGKKEKLFF
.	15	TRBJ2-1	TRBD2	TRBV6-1	TGTGCCAGCAGTGGCAAAGCGGGAGGGCCCAATGAGCAGTTCTTC	CASSGKAGGPNEQFF
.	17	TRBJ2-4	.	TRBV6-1	TGTGCCAGCAGTGAACTTCGCCCTCCGGTAGCCAAAAACATTCAGTACTTC	CASSELRPPVAKNIQYF
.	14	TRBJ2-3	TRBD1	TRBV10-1	TGCGCCAGCAGTTGGGGACAGGGAGGAAATACGCAGTATTTT	CASSWGQGGNTQYF
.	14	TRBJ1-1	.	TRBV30	TGTGCCTGGAGTAACGGAAAGGGGGGCCCTGAAGCTTTCTTT	CAWSNGKGGPEAFF
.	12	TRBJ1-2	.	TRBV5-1	TGCGCCAGCAGCTTGAGTACCTATGGCTACACCTTC	CASSLSTYGYTF
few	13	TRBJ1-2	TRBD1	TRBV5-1	TGCGCCAGCAGCTGGACAGGGAGCTATGGCTACACCTTC	CASSWTGSYGYTF
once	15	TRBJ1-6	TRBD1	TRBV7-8	TGTGCCAGCAGCTTAGGACAGGGACTTAATTCACCCCTCCACTTT	CASSLGQGLNSPLHF
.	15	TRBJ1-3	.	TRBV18	TGTGCCAGCTCACCAGCGACCGCCTCTGGAAACACCATATATTTT	CASSPATASGNTIYF
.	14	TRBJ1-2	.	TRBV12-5	TGTGCTAGTGGCCGTCCGGGAGGTAACTATGGCTACACCTTC	CASGRPGGNYGYTF
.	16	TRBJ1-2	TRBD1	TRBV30	TGTGCCTGGAGTGCGGGACAGGGGGCTCCTATCTATGGCTACACCTTC	CAWSAGQGAPIYGYTF
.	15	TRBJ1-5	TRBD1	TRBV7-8	TGTGCCAGCAGCAAGCAGGGACAGGGAGGGTCGGCCCAGCATTTT	CASSKQGQGGSAQHF
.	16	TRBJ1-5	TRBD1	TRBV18	TGTGCCAGCTCCGCGACAGGGGGCGCGGGCAATCAGCCCCAGCATTTT	CASSATGGAGNQPQHF